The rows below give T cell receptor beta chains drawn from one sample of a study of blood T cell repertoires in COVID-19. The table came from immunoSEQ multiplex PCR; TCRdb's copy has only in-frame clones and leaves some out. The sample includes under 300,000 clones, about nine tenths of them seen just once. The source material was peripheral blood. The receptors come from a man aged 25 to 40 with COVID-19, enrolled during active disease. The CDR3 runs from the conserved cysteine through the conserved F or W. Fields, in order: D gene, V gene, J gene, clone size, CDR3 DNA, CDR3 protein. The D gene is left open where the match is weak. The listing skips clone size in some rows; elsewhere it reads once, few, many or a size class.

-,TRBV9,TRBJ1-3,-,TGTGCCAGCAGCTCCCACGGGAGCTCTGGAAACACCATATATTTT,CASSSHGSSGNTIYF
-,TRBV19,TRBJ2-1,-,TGTGCCAGTAGTCCGGGTGCCACCTTCTACAATGAGCAGTTCTTC,CASSPGATFYNEQFF
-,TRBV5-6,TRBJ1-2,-,TGTGCCAGCAGCTTGGTCTCAGGGTCTGATGGCTACACCTTC,CASSLVSGSDGYTF
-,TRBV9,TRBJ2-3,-,TGTGCCAGCCGGGAGGGGGCAGACCCCACAGATACGCAGTATTTT,CASREGADPTDTQYF
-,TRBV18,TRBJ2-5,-,TGTGCCAGCTCCCCTTACCAAGAGACCCAGTACTTC,CASSPYQETQYF
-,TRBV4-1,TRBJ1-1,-,TGCGCCAGCAGCCAAGATCTTGGACGCCTAGGGGACACTGAAGCTTTCTTT,CASSQDLGRLGDTEAFF
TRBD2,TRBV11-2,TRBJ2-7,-,TGTGCCAGCAGCTTCAGCGGGGGGAACTCCTACGAGCAGTACTTC,CASSFSGGNSYEQYF
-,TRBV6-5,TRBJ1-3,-,TGTGCCAGCAGTTACGGGGGGTGGGGAACTGGAAACACCATATATTTT,CASSYGGWGTGNTIYF
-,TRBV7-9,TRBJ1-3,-,TGTGCCAGCAGCTTAGAGCCTGGCGGGAGCTCTGGAAACACCATATATTTT,CASSLEPGGSSGNTIYF
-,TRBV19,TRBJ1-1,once,TGTGCCAGTACCCCATCGGGGATGAACACTGAAGCTTTCTTT,CASTPSGMNTEAFF
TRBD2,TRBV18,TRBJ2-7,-,TGTGCCAGCTCACCACTAGCGGGGGGGCGAGAGCAGTACTTC,CASSPLAGGREQYF
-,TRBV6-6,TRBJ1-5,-,TGTGCCAGCAGCTCGGACAAAAATCAGCCCCAGCATTTT,CASSSDKNQPQHF
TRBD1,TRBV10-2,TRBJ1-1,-,TGCGCCAGCAGCAACAGGGGGAACACTGAAGCTTTCTTT,CASSNRGNTEAFF
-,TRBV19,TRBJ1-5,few,TGTGCCAGTAGGCAGGGTAAGAGCAATCAGCCCCAGCATTTT,CASRQGKSNQPQHF
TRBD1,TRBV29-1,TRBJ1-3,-,TGCAGCGTCTCCGGGACAGCGAGCTCTGGAAACACCATATATTTT,CSVSGTASSGNTIYF
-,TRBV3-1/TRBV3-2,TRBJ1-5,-,TGTGCCAGCAGCCAAGTCAGGAATCAGCCCCAGCATTTT,CASSQVRNQPQHF
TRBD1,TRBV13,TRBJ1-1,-,TGTGCCAGCAGCTTAGGGGACAGGGGTAACACTGAAGCTTTCTTT,CASSLGDRGNTEAFF
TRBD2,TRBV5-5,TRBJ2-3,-,TGTGCCAGCAGCTTGTTCGAGCGGGGGGGCCCTGGCACAGATACGCAGTATTTT,CASSLFERGGPGTDTQYF
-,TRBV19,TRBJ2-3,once,TGTGCCAGTGCTAGCGTAAACACAGATACGCAGTATTTT,CASASVNTDTQYF
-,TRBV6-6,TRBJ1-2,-,TGTGCCAGCATCCGGGGGGATTCGGTTAACTATGGCTACACCTTC,CASIRGDSVNYGYTF
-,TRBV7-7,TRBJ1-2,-,TGTGTATACTATGGCTACACCTTC,CVYYGYTF
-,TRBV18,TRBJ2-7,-,TGTGCCAGCCCCAGAGGGGGAACCTACGAGCAGTACTTC,CASPRGGTYEQYF
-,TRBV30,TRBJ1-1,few,TGTGCCTGTACACAAACAGGACATCACACTGAAGCTTTCTTT,CACTQTGHHTEAFF
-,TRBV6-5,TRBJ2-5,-,TGTGCCAGCAGGGACAGAGGAGAGACCCAGTACTTC,CASRDRGETQYF
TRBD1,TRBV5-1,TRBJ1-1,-,TGCGCCAGCAGCGGGGGACAGGGGCCTGCTGAAGCTTTCTTT,CASSGGQGPAEAFF
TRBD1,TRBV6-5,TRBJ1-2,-,TGTGCCAGCAGTTCCCCGAGGGGACAGGGCGTCTATGGCTACACCTTC,CASSSPRGQGVYGYTF
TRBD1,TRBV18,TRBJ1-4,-,TGTGCCAGCTCACCGGGACAGGGTGAAAAACTGTTTTTT,CASSPGQGEKLFF
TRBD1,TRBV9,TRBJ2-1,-,TGTGCCAGCAGCGTAGATCACAGGGGCCGGCAGTTCTTC,CASSVDHRGRQFF
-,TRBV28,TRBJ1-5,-,TGTGCCAGCAGCCAGGGCCTGAGCAATCAGCCCCAGCATTTT,CASSQGLSNQPQHF
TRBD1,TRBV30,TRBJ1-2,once,TGTGCCTACAAAGGGGGCACCGACTATGGCTACACCTTC,CAYKGGTDYGYTF
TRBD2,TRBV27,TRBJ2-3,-,TGTGCCAGCAGTGAATTAGCGGGACCAGATACGCAGTATTTT,CASSELAGPDTQYF
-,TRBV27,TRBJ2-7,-,TGTGCCAGCAGTTTGGGGGCCAACTACGAGCAGTACTTC,CASSLGANYEQYF
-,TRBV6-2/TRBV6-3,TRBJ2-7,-,TGTGCCAGCAGTTCCCGACTAGGCGGCGACAAGCAGTACTTC,CASSSRLGGDKQYF
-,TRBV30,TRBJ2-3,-,TGTGCCTGGAGTAGTTCGGGGTTGGCAGATACGCAGTATTTT,CAWSSSGLADTQYF
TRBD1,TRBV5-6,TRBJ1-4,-,TGTGCCAGCAGCATCGGGACAGGTTATCCTCGTGAAAAACTGTTTTTT,CASSIGTGYPREKLFF
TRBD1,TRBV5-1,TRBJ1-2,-,TGCGCCAGCAGCTTGGGGACAGGGGGGTACTATGGCTACACCTTC,CASSLGTGGYYGYTF
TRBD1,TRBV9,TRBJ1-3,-,TGTGCCAGCAGCTCCCCCACAGGGGGCAGGGGTGGGGACACCATATATTTT,CASSSPTGGRGGDTIYF
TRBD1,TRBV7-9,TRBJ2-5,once,TGTGCCAGCAGCTCACTACAGGGGATCCAAGAGACCCAGTACTTC,CASSSLQGIQETQYF
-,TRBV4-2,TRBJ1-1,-,TGTGCCAGCAGCCAAGCCTCGGGACACTCGAACACTGAAGCTTTCTTT,CASSQASGHSNTEAFF
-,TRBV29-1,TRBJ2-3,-,TGCAGCGTTGCCACCTCACCGGCAGATACGCAGTATTTT,CSVATSPADTQYF
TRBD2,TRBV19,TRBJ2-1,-,TGTGCCAGTAGCACTAGCGGGGGCTCCTACAATGAGCAGTTCTTC,CASSTSGGSYNEQFF
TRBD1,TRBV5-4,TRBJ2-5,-,TGTGCCAGCAGCCCCAAGACAGGGGTCGACCAAGAGACCCAGTACTTC,CASSPKTGVDQETQYF
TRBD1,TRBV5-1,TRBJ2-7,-,TGCGCCAGCAGACCCGGGACAGAAACCTACGAGCAGTACTTC,CASRPGTETYEQYF
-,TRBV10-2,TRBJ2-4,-,TGCGCCAGCAGACTAGGCCCGGGGAAAAACATTCAGTACTTC,CASRLGPGKNIQYF
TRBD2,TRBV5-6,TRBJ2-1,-,TGTGCCAGCAGCCGGCGGACTAGAACGTACAATGAGCAGTTCTTC,CASSRRTRTYNEQFF